Listed below are T cell receptor beta chains from one sample, sequenced in a study of blood T cell repertoires in COVID-19. Method: immunoSEQ multiplex PCR; TCRdb's copy keeps in-frame clones and lacks some. The sample records fewer than 150,000 clones, around 90% being singletons. Sequenced input: peripheral blood. The source of these receptors is a woman aged 55 to 70 with COVID-19, enrolled during active disease. Both conserved end residues are part of each CDR3. Each record gives: CDR3 DNA, CDR3 protein, D gene, clone size, V gene, J gene. The D gene is left open where the match is weak. The listing skips clone size in some rows; elsewhere it reads once, few, many or a size class.

DNA: TGTGCCAGCAGCCAAACCACCGGGACAGGGAGTTACGAGCAGTACTTC; CDR3: CASSQTTGTGSYEQYF; D: TRBD1; size: .; V: TRBV3-1/TRBV3-2; J: TRBJ2-7
DNA: TGTGCCAGCAGCAAACCATCTCTAGACGAGCAGTACTTC; CDR3: CASSKPSLDEQYF; D: .; size: .; V: TRBV7-2; J: TRBJ2-7
DNA: TGTGCAAGTCGCTTAGCGGCAGGGGCCAAAAACATTCAGTACTTC; CDR3: CASRLAAGAKNIQYF; D: .; size: .; V: TRBV12-2; J: TRBJ2-4
DNA: TGTGCCAGCAGCCAAGGAGTAAAGGGGCGAAACCCACGTGAGCAGTTCTTC; CDR3: CASSQGVKGRNPREQFF; D: .; size: once; V: TRBV4-2; J: TRBJ2-1
DNA: TGTGCCATCAGTGAGGGTATCGGGACAGCCTACGAGCAGTACTTC; CDR3: CAISEGIGTAYEQYF; D: TRBD1; size: once; V: TRBV10-3; J: TRBJ2-7
DNA: TGCGCCAGCAGCCAAGGCAGACAGGGGATAGGTGGGGCCAACGTCCTGACTTTC; CDR3: CASSQGRQGIGGANVLTF; D: TRBD1; size: .; V: TRBV4-3; J: TRBJ2-6
DNA: TGTGCCAGCTCACCCATACCAACTAGCGGGGGCTACAATGAGCAGTTCTTC; CDR3: CASSPIPTSGGYNEQFF; D: TRBD2; size: .; V: TRBV18; J: TRBJ2-1
DNA: TGTGCCAGCAGTCCCGGGATCTCTCGCGGGCAGTACTTC; CDR3: CASSPGISRGQYF; D: .; size: once; V: TRBV12-3/TRBV12-4; J: TRBJ2-7
DNA: TGTGCCATCAGTTACGACACCTACGAGCAGTACTTC; CDR3: CAISYDTYEQYF; D: .; size: once; V: TRBV10-3; J: TRBJ2-7
DNA: TGTGCCAGCTCACCACGCGGGACAGGGGCGAACACTGAAGCTTTCTTT; CDR3: CASSPRGTGANTEAFF; D: TRBD1; size: .; V: TRBV18; J: TRBJ1-1
DNA: TGTGCCAGCAGTTTAAGAACGGAGCATGAGCAGTTCTTC; CDR3: CASSLRTEHEQFF; D: .; size: .; V: TRBV27; J: TRBJ2-1
DNA: TGTGCCAGCAGTTTAGTAGGCGGTAACGAGCAGTACTTC; CDR3: CASSLVGGNEQYF; D: .; size: .; V: TRBV12-3/TRBV12-4; J: TRBJ2-7
DNA: TGTGCCAGCAGCCGTTCTAGCGGATCGAACACCGGGGAGCTGTTTTTT; CDR3: CASSRSSGSNTGELFF; D: TRBD2; size: .; V: TRBV7-9; J: TRBJ2-2
DNA: TGCGCCAGCAGCCGAGGACAGGGAACCTCTAACTATGGCTACACCTTC; CDR3: CASSRGQGTSNYGYTF; D: TRBD1; size: few; V: TRBV4-1; J: TRBJ1-2
DNA: TGTGCCAGCAGCTTAGATAAAGAGGTCCTGCCTGTCTATGGCTACACCTTC; CDR3: CASSLDKEVLPVYGYTF; D: .; size: .; V: TRBV7-9; J: TRBJ1-2
DNA: TGTGCCAGCAGACGTCTCACGGGGGGACAAGAGACCCAGTACTTC; CDR3: CASRRLTGGQETQYF; D: TRBD2; size: once; V: TRBV6-5; J: TRBJ2-5
DNA: TGTGCCAGCAGTTACTCGACACCGAGAGTGAACACTGAAGCTTTCTTT; CDR3: CASSYSTPRVNTEAFF; D: .; size: .; V: TRBV6-5; J: TRBJ1-1